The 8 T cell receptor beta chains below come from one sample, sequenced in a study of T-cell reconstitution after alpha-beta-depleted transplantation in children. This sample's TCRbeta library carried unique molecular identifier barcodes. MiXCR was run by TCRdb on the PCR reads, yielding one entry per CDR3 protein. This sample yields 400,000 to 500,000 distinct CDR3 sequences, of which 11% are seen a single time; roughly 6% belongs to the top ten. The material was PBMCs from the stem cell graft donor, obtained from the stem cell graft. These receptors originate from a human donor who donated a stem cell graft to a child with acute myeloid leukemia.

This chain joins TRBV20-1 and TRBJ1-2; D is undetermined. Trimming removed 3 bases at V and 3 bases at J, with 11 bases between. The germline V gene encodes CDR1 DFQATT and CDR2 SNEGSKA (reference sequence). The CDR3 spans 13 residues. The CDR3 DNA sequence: TGCAGTGCTAGCCGTGACCGGGACTATGGCTACACCTTC. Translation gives CSASRDRDYGYTF.

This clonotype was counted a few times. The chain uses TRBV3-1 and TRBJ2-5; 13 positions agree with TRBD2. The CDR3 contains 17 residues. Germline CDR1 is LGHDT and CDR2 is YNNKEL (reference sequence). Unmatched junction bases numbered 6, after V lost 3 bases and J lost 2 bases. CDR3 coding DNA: TGTGCCAGCAGCCACCCGACGGGACTAGCGGGGCAAGAGACCCAGTACTTC. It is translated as CASSHPTGLAGQETQYF.

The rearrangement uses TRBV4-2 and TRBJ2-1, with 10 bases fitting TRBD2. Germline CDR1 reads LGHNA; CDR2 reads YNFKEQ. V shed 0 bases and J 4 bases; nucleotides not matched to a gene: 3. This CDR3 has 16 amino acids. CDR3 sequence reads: CASSQDQREGYNEQFF. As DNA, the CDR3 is TGTGCCAGCAGCCAAGACCAGCGGGAGGGATACAATGAGCAGTTCTTC.

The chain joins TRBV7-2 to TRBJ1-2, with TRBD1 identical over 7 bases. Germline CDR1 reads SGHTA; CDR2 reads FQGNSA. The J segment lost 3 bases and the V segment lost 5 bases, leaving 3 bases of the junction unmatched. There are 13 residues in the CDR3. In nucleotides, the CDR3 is TGTGCCAGCAGCCCTCAGGGGGACTATGGCTACACCTTC. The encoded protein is CASSPQGDYGYTF.

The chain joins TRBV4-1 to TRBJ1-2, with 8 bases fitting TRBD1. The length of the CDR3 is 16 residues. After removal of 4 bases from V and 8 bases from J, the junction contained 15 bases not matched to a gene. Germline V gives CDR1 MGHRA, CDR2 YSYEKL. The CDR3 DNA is TGCGCCAGCAGCCTCAACCGATGGACAGGGAAGGAAGGCTACACCTTC. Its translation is CASSLNRWTGKEGYTF.

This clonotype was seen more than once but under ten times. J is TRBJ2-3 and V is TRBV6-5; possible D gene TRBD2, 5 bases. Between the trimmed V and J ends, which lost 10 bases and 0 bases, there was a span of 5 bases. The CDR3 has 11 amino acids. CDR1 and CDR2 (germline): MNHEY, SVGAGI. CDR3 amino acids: CATGSTDTQYF. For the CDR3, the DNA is TGTGCCACGGGGAGCACAGATACGCAGTATTTT.

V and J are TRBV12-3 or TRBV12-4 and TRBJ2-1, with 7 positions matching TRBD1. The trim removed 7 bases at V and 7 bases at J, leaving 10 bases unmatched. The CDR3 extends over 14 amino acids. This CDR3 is CASTIRGYRNEQFF. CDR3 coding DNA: TGTGCCAGCACCATCAGGGGGTATAGGAATGAGCAGTTCTTC.

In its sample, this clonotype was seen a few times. CDR3 region: CSARWYQETQYF. DNA of the CDR3: TGCAGTGCTAGGTGGTACCAAGAGACCCAGTACTTC. This chain links TRBV20-1 with TRBJ2-5; D is unclear. This CDR3 has 12 residues. V gave up 3 bases and J gave up 0 bases, with 5 bases separating them. Germline lookup yields CDR1 DFQATT and CDR2 SNEGSKA (reference sequence).